The sequence of this TCR beta chain was determined in a study of T cell responses to AZD1222 COVID-19 vaccine. Germline V CDR1 and CDR2: SQVTM, ANQGSEA. V lost 4 bases, J lost 7 bases, and 12 bases stayed unmatched. CDR3 size: 14 residues. Concerning this clone itself: The antigen is not known.

TCRdb's table, derived via immunoSEQ multiplex PCR, lists solely in-frame clones and lacks some. The data hold 110,000 or so clones, with around 76% observed a single time. Whole-study results and caveats: Possibly, clonal diversity was underestimated; donors were largely white British and included more females.

V and J are TRBV29-1 and TRBJ1-2; 7 bases map to TRBD1. The receptor was derived from an adult in good health. This specimen was peripheral blood, taken on day 0 of AZD1222 vaccination. Written as DNA, the CDR3 is TGCAGCGTTGGGGACGGAGACAGGGCTGGTGGCTACACCTTC. It translates to CSVGDGDRAGGYTF.